The following is a T cell receptor beta chain sequence with its context. Distinct nucleotide sequences in the sample also encode this CDR3. This sample was included in a study of control samples from healthy donors and cancer patients. Generated by immunoSEQ multiplex PCR, the TCRdb table keeps only in-frame clones and is missing some. This table holds about 140,000 clones, around nine tenths found once. V dropped 3 bases and J dropped 0 bases, with 6 bases sitting between them. In germline, CDR1 is SGHNT, CDR2 YENEEA. The CDR3 totals 14 residues. The receptor comes from a man aged 25-40 years in good health. Material for sequencing was blood. The genes are TRBV11-3 and TRBJ2-1; a possible D gene is TRBD2 (5 bases). The DNA of the CDR3 is TGTGCCAGCAGCTTGCGGGTCTCCTACAATGAGCAGTTCTTC. This codes for CASSLRVSYNEQFF. Drawing the rest from reference TRBV11-3 and TRBJ2-1, the complete variable domain is EAGVVQSPRYKIIEKKQPVAFWCNPISGHNTLYWYLQNLGQGPELLIRYENEEAVDDSQLPKDRFSAERLKGVDSTLKIQPAELGDSAVYLCASSLRVSYNEQFFGPGTRLTVL.